This T cell receptor (beta chain) was retrieved from a study of Ad26.COV2.S vaccination and SARS-CoV-2 variants. Sample treatment: 19 received Ad26.COV2.S at low or high dose, single or two shots; several received placebo; per-sample allocation not given. On day 63 after the first injection, vaccine and placebo recipients gave samples. V was clipped by 8 bases and J by 1 base, with 10 bases between them. In germline, CDR1 is SQVTM, CDR2 ANQGSEA. This CDR3 contains 12 residues. Produced via immunoSEQ multiplex PCR; TCRdb's table is partial and in-frame only. Of nearly 400,000 clones in the sample, around 89% were seen once.

The receptor comes from a person between 18 and 59 years old who received the Ad26.COV2.S COVID-19 vaccine or a placebo. The rearrangement joins TRBV29-1 to TRBJ2-3; TRBD2 is a possible D gene (6 bases). Sequencing used peripheral blood, obtained in a trial of Ad26.COV2.S vaccine versus placebo. CDR3 bases: TGCAGCTCGACGGGGGGCACAGATACGCAGTATTTT. This gives the protein CSSTGGTDTQYF.